This TCR beta chain was identified in a study of CD8 T cells in Susac syndrome. Background on the study: Of the sequenced Susac syndrome patients, more than 5 had active disease and about 8 were in remission.

The authors carried out high-throughput sequencing of TCR beta. They applied it to CD8+ and CD4+ T cells obtained from blood. Germline V CDR1 and CDR2: GTSNPN, SVGIG (reference sequence). The CDR3 is 13 amino acids. The germline V and J ends were trimmed by 4 bases and 5 bases, with 13 bases remaining between them. Random-hexamer reverse transcription was applied to about 0.5 to 1 ug RNA. The immunoSEQ assay covered 54 Vbeta and 13 Jbeta segments for CDR3. TCRdb itself ran the immunoSEQ multiplex PCR reads through MiXCR, one entry per CDR3 protein. The sample yields under 85,000 distinct CDR3 sequences, around 93% seen once.

Sequences were obtained from CD8+ T cells from PBMCs. The V and J genes are TRBV30 and TRBJ2-3; no definite D call. This TCR came from a human donor with Susac syndrome. For the CDR3, the DNA is TGTGCCTGGAATCTCCGCGAAGGAGATACGCAGTATTTT. Its translation is CAWNLREGDTQYF.